This T cell receptor beta chain was recovered during a study of identical twins. This clonotype has a count of ten or more. Healthy Caucasians provided all donations. TCRdb re-analysed the 5' RACE reads in MiXCR, keeping a single row per CDR3 protein. The sample includes under 300,000 distinct CDR3 sequences, about 8.3% of them seen just once. Germline V CDR1 and CDR2: KGHDR, SFDVKD. V was shortened by 1 base and J by 2 bases, with 9 bases between the two germline ends. The CDR3 is made up of 15 amino acids. This sample also belongs to another study, concerning yellow fever vaccine responses in identical twins.

Sequencing was done on a sample of CD8+ T cells sorted from blood. V and J are TRBV24-1 and TRBJ2-3, with a tentative D call TRBD2 (5 bases). This TCR derives from a woman between 18 and 30 years old in good health. CDR3 nucleotide sequence: TGTGCCACCAGTGATTTCCGGGGATTCACAGATACGCAGTATTTT. It translates to CATSDFRGFTDTQYF.